This TCR beta chain is from a study of T cell responses to AZD1222 COVID-19 vaccine. Measured with immunoSEQ multiplex PCR; TCRdb has only the in-frame clones, and not every one. The sample contains around 180,000 clones, 70% to 90% of which appear only once. The germline V gene has CDR1 MNHEY and CDR2 SVGEGT. The CDR3 is 19 amino acids. The V and J ends lost 0 bases and 2 bases respectively, with 20 bases between them. The origin of this receptor is an adult in good health. The V gene is TRBV6-2 or TRBV6-3, the J gene TRBJ1-5; D might be TRBD1 (5 bases). Sequencing was performed on peripheral blood, taken on day 0 of AZD1222 vaccination. CDR3 coding DNA: TGTGCCAGCAGTTACTCAGGGGTAGACGTTTTCTATGGCAATCAGCCCCAGCATTTT. As protein: CASSYSGVDVFYGNQPQHF.